Shown below are 2 T cell receptor beta chains from a single sample sequenced in a study of blood T cell repertoires in COVID-19. Generated by immunoSEQ multiplex PCR, the TCRdb table keeps only in-frame clones and is missing some. This sample has hundreds of thousands of clones, with 80% to 90% found just once. Sample: PBMCs or T cells enriched from blood (not recorded which). These receptors all stem from a man aged 30-40 years who had recovered from COVID-19.

This chain uses TRBV28 with TRBJ2-7, with 8 bases identical to TRBD1. CDR3 length equals 14 residues. V shed 5 bases, J shed 3 bases, and the junction held 6 bases outside the gene matches. Germline V lookup: CDR1 MDHEN, CDR2 SYDVKM. This CDR3 reads CASSRTGTFYEQYF. The CDR3 DNA follows: TGTGCCAGCAGTAGGACAGGGACCTTCTACGAGCAGTACTTC. Using reference TRBV28 and TRBJ2-7 for the parts outside the CDR3, the full variable domain is DVKVTQSSRYLVKRTGEKVFLECVQDMDHENMFWYRQDPGLGLRLIYFSYDVKMKEKGDIPEGYSVSREKKERFSLILESASTNQTSMYLCASSRTGTFYEQYFGPGTRLTVT.

The chain is built from TRBV15 and TRBJ2-2; 11 nucleotides line up with TRBD2. The CDR3 length is 17 residues. Losses at the gene ends were 1 base for V and 5 bases for J; bases not matched to a gene: 6. CDR1 LNHNV and CDR2 YYDKDF come from the germline V gene (reference sequence). CDR3 sequence (DNA): TGTGCCACCAGCAGAGTTCCCCGGACTAGCGGGACCGGGGAGCTGTTTTTT. It is translated as CATSRVPRTSGTGELFF.